This T cell receptor (beta chain) emerged from a study of CD8 T cells in ankylosing spondylitis. This clonotype was seen only a few times. In TCRdb, the 5' RACE reads were re-called with MiXCR into one record per CDR3 protein. The repertoire holds about 250,000 distinct CDR3 sequences, with approximately 30% as singletons. Sample: blood, either unsorted or a sorted T cell fraction (not recorded which). The receptor was derived from a male donor with ankylosing spondylitis or in good health (not recorded which).

This CDR3 is CSARDLLASLYEQYF. The CDR3 coding sequence is TGCAGTGCTAGAGACTTACTAGCGTCACTTTACGAGCAGTACTTC. The chain uses TRBV20-1 and TRBJ2-7; 7 nucleotides agree with TRBD2. Per germline, CDR1 DFQATT and CDR2 SNEGSKA (reference sequence). The V segment lost 0 bases and the J segment 4 bases; nucleotides outside the gene matches: 9. CDR3 length: 15 residues.